The clone carrying this T cell receptor beta chain was counted only a few times. Its target is not known. V was pared by 0 bases and J by 15 bases, with 14 bases between. The CDR3 extends over 13 amino acids. CDR1 KGHDR and CDR2 SFDVKD come from the germline V gene. TCR beta libraries were made by quantitative 5'-RACE with molecular barcodes. TCRdb passed the 5' RACE reads through MiXCR, listing each CDR3 protein once. The table lists hundreds of thousands of distinct CDR3 sequences, over 15% of them singletons. The sample comes from a study of CD8 T cells in ankylosing spondylitis. General study points: Clones linked to disease were reported to show significant enrichment in matched ankylosing spondylitis synovial fluid. A subset of motif variants has previously been described in the synovial fluid and blood of reactive arthritis.

The chain couples TRBV24-1 to TRBJ2-1, with D perhaps TRBD2 (6 bases). The sequenced sample consisted of blood, either unsorted or a sorted T cell fraction (not recorded which). The TCR was taken from a male donor with ankylosing spondylitis or in good health (not recorded which). The CDR3 sequence is CATSDLLTSGLFF. The CDR3 DNA reads as TGTGCCACCAGTGATTTGCTGACTAGTGGGTTGTTCTTC.